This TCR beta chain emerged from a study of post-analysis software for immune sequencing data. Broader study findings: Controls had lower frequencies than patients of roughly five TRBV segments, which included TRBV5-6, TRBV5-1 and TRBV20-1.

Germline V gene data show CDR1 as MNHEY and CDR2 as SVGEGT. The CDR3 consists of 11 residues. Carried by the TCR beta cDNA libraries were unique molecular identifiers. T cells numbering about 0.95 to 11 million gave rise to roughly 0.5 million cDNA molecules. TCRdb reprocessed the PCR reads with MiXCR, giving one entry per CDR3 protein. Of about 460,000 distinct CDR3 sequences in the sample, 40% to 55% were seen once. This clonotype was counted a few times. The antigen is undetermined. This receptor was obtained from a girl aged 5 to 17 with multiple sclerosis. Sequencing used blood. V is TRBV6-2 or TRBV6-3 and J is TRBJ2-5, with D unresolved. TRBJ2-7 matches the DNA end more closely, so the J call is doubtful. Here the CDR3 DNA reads TGTGCCAGCAGCTACACACACGAGCAGTACTTC. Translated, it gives CASSYTHEQYF.